This T cell receptor (beta chain) was sequenced during a study of T cells in Graves' hyperthyroidism and ophthalmopathy. Study-wide findings and caveats: In blood, most of the thyroid clonotypes expanded above 0.001 were also present. Ophthalmopathy got predicted by the model a median 6.5 months before its onset.

Details on this clonotype: Its antigen is unknown.

This CDR3 region has 19 residues. In germline, CDR1 is SGHTA, CDR2 FQGTGA. Trimming removed 0 bases from V and 0 bases from J; junction bases left unmatched: 6. Calling Graves' hyperthyroidism stable meant ophthalmopathy did not progress within 18 months. Amplified TCR beta CDR3 regions derived from RNA transcripts. With the HTBI primer set, the TCR CDR3 went through a first round of RT-PCR. Using its own MiXCR run on the multiplex PCR reads, TCRdb lists one record per CDR3 protein. The repertoire holds 300,000 to 450,000 distinct CDR3 sequences, with roughly 25% as singletons. This receptor was obtained from a man aged 50 or older with Graves' hyperthyroidism. Sequenced sample: blood. The chain employs TRBV7-3 and TRBJ2-1; 12 nucleotides match TRBD2. The CDR3 DNA reads as TGTGCCAGCAGCTTAACGTTTACTAGCGGGAGGCCCTCCTACAATGAGCAGTTCTTC. Translating it yields CASSLTFTSGRPSYNEQFF.